Given below is one TCR beta chain in context. This entry comes from a study of T cell changes during pregnancy in multiple sclerosis. Some clones are missing from TCRdb's copy, which holds only in-frame ones; the method was immunoSEQ multiplex PCR. The table has about 42,000 clones, about 85% seen once. V was trimmed by 2 bases and J by 0 bases, leaving 11 bases between them. Germline V CDR1 and CDR2: WNHNN, SYGVQD (reference sequence). This CDR3 has 15 residues. Specimen: CD4+ T cells from peripheral blood mononuclear cells, collected before pregnancy. The TCR was taken from a female donor with multiple sclerosis, enrolled in a pregnancy study. The rearrangement uses TRBV10-1 and TRBJ2-7, with a weak D call TRBD2 (6 bases). The CDR3 DNA sequence: TGCGCCAGCAGTGAGGCGGACGGGAGCTCCTACGAGCAGTACTTC. As protein: CASSEADGSSYEQYF.